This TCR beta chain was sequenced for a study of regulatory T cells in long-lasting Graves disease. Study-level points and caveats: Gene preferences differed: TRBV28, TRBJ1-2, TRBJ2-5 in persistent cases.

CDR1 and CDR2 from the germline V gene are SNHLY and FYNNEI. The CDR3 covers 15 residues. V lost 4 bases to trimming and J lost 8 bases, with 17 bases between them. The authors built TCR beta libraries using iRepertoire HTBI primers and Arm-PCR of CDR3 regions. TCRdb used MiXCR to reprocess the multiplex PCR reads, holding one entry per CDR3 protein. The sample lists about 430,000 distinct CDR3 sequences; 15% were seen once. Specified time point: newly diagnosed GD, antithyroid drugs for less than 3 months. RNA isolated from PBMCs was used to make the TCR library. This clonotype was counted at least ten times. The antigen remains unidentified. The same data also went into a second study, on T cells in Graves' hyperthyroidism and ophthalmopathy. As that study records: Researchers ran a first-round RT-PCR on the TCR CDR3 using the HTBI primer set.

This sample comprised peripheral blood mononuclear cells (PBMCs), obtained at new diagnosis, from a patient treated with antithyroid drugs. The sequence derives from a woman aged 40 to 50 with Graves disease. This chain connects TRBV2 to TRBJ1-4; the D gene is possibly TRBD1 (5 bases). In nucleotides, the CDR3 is TGTGCCAGCAGTGCCTATACAGGTACCCACGAAAAACTGTTTTTT. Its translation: CASSAYTGTHEKLFF.